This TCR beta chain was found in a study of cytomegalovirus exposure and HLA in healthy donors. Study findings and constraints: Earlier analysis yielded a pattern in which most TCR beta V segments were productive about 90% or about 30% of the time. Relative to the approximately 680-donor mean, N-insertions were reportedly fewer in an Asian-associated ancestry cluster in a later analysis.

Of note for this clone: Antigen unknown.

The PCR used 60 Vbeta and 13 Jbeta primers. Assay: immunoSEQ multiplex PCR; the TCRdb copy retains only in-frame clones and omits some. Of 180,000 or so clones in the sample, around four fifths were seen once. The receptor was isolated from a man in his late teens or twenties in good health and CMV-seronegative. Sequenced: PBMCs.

CDR3 sequence reads: CASSLLSGRSGDTQYF. The CDR3 coding sequence is TGTGCCAGCAGTTTACTCAGCGGGAGGTCGGGAGATACGCAGTATTTT. The chain carries TRBV27 and TRBJ2-3; 9 bases match TRBD2. V was pared by 2 bases and J by 5 bases, with 8 bases of the junction left unmatched. This CDR3 region has 16 residues. The germline gives CDR1 MNHEY, CDR2 SMNVEV (reference sequence).